The T cell receptor beta chain described here comes from a study of cytomegalovirus exposure and HLA in healthy donors. Turning to the study itself: Unique TCRs numbering roughly 85 million, obtained from HLA-typed donors, made up an early data release. General study points: Under in vitro conditions, a few CMV-associated chains were confirmed as specific for CMV antigens.

About this clone: As yet, its antigen is unknown.

The CDR3 is 13 residues long. Losses at the gene ends were 2 bases for V and 11 bases for J; bases not matched to a gene: 5. In germline, CDR1 is MNHEY, CDR2 SMNVEV (reference sequence). PCR was performed using 60 Vbeta and 13 Jbeta primers. The method was immunoSEQ multiplex PCR; TCRdb's version includes in-frame clones alone and lacks a portion of them. The data contain roughly 95,000 clones, around 82% of them singletons. Sequencing input: PBMCs. This TCR came from a man aged 25 to 40 in good health and CMV-seropositive. The rearrangement links TRBV27 to TRBJ1-1; 10 positions agree with TRBD1. CDR3 sequence reads: CASSLGRQGAAFF. The CDR3 coding sequence is TGTGCCAGCAGTTTAGGCCGACAGGGGGCTGCTTTCTTT.